This entry features one TCR beta chain sequence. In the authors' methods: Filtering differed, since immunoSEQ gave only junction sequences and no quality scores. TCRdb's table, derived via immunoSEQ multiplex PCR, lists solely in-frame clones and lacks some. From that table come the V and J calls and clone size; the DNA was used to work out D and trimming. The repertoire holds roughly 2 million clones, with less than 95% as singletons. This entry comes from a study of shared clonotypes between healthy human individuals. Cells designated naive CD8 were CD45RO-negative and were positively selected for CCR7, with terminally differentiated effector memory CD45RA+ cells excluded. The CDR3 spans 15 residues. The V segment lost 3 bases and the J segment 3 bases; nucleotides outside the gene matches: 4. Germline loops: CDR1 MNHEY, CDR2 SMNVEV (reference sequence).

The TCR was taken from a young man in good health. The gene calls are TRBV27 and TRBJ2-7, with 11 bases that match TRBD1. The material sequenced was naive CD8+ T cells sorted from blood. CDR3 bases: TGTGCCAGCAGTTTCGAAGGGACAGGGGGCTACGAGCAGTACTTC. Amino acids: CASSFEGTGGYEQYF.